The 7 T cell receptor beta chains reported below all come from one sample, sequenced in a study of identical twins. TCRdb itself ran the 5' RACE reads through MiXCR, one entry per CDR3 protein. This sample carries some 1,600,000 distinct CDR3 sequences, around 29% of them seen once, and the ten largest clones take roughly 0.3%. Specimen: cord blood. Receptor source: a newborn girl in good health.

This chain uses TRBV7-2 with TRBJ1-5; D remains unclear. The CDR3 consists of 14 residues. From germline, CDR1 is SGHTA and CDR2 FQGNSA. Trimming removed 5 bases at V and 0 bases at J, with 8 bases between. CDR3 loop: CASSPSTSNQPQHF. CDR3 sequence (DNA): TGTGCCAGCAGCCCGTCCACTAGCAATCAGCCCCAGCATTTT. Full variable domain (rest looked up from reference TRBV7-2 and TRBJ1-5): GAGVSQSPSNKVTEKGKDVELRCDPISGHTALYWYRQSLGQGLEFLIYFQGNSAPDKSGLPSDRFSAERTGGSVSTLTIQRTQQEDSAVYLCASSPSTSNQPQHFGDGTRLSIL.

A few counts support this clonotype. The J gene is TRBJ2-1, the V gene TRBV20-1; 7 bases map to TRBD2. The germline V gene has CDR1 DFQATT and CDR2 SNEGSKA (reference sequence). The CDR3 contains 15 residues. Trimming cost V 3 bases and J 0 bases; bases outside gene matches: 5. In DNA, the CDR3 is TGCAGTGCTAGTACTATAGCGGGCTCCTACAATGAGCAGTTCTTC. The encoded protein is CSASTIAGSYNEQFF.

This chain connects TRBV20-1 to TRBJ1-1; D possibly corresponds to TRBD1 (6 bases). V was cut by 6 bases and J by 1 base, with 15 bases left in between. This CDR3 is 14 amino acids long. CDR1 DFQATT and CDR2 SNEGSKA come from the germline V gene (reference sequence). The CDR3: CSAQPGQPNTEAFF. The CDR3 DNA is TGCAGTGCACAACCAGGACAGCCGAACACTGAAGCTTTCTTT.

This clonotype was detected many times. CDR3 in amino acids: CASSLSRLADTDTQYF. DNA of the CDR3: TGTGCCAGCAGCCTCTCCAGACTAGCGGACACAGATACGCAGTATTTT. The chain joins TRBV11-1 to TRBJ2-3; TRBD2 aligns across 9 bases. The CDR3 loop spans 16 amino acids. Germline lookup yields CDR1 SGHAT and CDR2 FQDESV (reference sequence). The V gene end was trimmed by 5 bases and the J gene end by 2 bases; junction bases not matched to a gene: 8.

The rearrangement uses TRBV4-1 and TRBJ1-6, with D hard to call. The CDR3 is 15 residues long. The germline V gene encodes CDR1 MGHRA and CDR2 YSYEKL. The V end was cut by 3 bases, the J end by 9 bases, with 15 bases between. The chain's CDR3 is CASSHSDPRGSPLHF. The DNA for the CDR3 is TGCGCCAGCAGCCACTCGGATCCGCGTGGTTCACCCCTCCACTTT.

This clonotype was seen a few times. V and J are TRBV6-6 and TRBJ2-3; 16 bases line up with TRBD2. The CDR3 has 16 amino acids. The germline gives CDR1 MNHNY, CDR2 SVGAGI (reference sequence). V trimming: 5 bases; J trimming: 4 bases; junction bases outside the gene matches: 3. CDR3 in DNA: TGTGCCAGCAGTGGGACTAGCGGGGGGGCGGCAGATACGCAGTATTTT. Protein sequence: CASSGTSGGAADTQYF.

This chain uses TRBV20-1 with TRBJ2-7, with 12 bases identical to TRBD2. Germline-derived CDR1 and CDR2 are DFQATT and SNEGSKA (reference sequence). This CDR3 is built from 18 residues. Germline trimming cut 3 bases from V and 4 bases from J; bases unmatched to any gene: 16. CDR3 sequence (DNA): TGCAGTGCTAGTCCGTCTAGCGGGAGGGGATGGGGGATATACGAGCAGTACTTC. Translated: CSASPSSGRGWGIYEQYF.